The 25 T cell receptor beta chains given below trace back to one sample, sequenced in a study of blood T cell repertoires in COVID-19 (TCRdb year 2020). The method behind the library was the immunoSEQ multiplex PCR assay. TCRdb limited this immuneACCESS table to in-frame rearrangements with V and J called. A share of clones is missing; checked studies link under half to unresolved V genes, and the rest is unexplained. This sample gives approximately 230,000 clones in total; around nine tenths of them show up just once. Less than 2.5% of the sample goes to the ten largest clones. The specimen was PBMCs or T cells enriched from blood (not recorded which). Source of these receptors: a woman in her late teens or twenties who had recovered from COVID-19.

Here the CDR3 reads CASSESGGELFF. The DNA for the CDR3 is TGTGCCAGCAGTGAATCGGGAGGGGAGCTGTTTTTT. The chain joins TRBV2 to TRBJ2-2, with TRBD2 as a possible D gene (5 bases). The CDR3 totals 12 residues. Germline V CDR1 and CDR2: SNHLY, FYNNEI. V lost 2 bases and J 8 bases, leaving 6 bases between the germline ends.

CDR3 in amino acids: CSVESRTGAYGYTF. The DNA for the CDR3 is TGCAGCGTTGAAAGTAGGACAGGGGCCTATGGCTACACCTTC. V usage is TRBV29-1 and J usage is TRBJ1-2; 9 nucleotides agree with TRBD1. CDR1 and CDR2 (germline): SQVTM, ANQGSEA. The trim removed 2 bases at V and 4 bases at J, leaving 5 bases unmatched. The CDR3 spans 14 residues.

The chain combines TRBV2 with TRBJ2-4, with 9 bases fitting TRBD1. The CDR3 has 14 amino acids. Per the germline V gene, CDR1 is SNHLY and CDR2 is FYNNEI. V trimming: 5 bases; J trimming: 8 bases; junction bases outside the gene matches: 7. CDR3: CASSPGTGIYIQYF. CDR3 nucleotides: TGTGCCAGCAGTCCCGGGACAGGGATATACATTCAGTACTTC.

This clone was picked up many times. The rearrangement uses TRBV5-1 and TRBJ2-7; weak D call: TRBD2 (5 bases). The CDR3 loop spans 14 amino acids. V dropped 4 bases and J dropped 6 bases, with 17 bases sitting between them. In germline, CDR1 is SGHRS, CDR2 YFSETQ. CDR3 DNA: TGCGCCAGCAGCCCCAGCGGAGTCACCGGCGAGCAGTACTTC. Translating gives CASSPSGVTGEQYF.

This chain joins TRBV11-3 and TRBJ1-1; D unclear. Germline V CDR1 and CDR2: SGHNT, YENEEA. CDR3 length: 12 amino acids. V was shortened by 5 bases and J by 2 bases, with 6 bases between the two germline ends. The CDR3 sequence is CASSPRNTEAFF. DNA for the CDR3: TGTGCCAGCAGCCCGAGAAACACTGAAGCTTTCTTT. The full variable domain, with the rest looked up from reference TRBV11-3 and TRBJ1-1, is EAGVVQSPRYKIIEKKQPVAFWCNPISGHNTLYWYLQNLGQGPELLIRYENEEAVDDSQLPKDRFSAERLKGVDSTLKIQPAELGDSAVYLCASSPRNTEAFFGQGTRLTVV.

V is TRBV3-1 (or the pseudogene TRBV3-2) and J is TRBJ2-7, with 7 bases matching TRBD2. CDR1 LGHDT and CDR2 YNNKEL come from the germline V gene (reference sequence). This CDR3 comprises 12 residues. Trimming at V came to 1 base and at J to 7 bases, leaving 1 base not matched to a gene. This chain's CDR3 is CASSQAAGEQYF. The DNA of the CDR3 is TGTGCCAGCAGCCAAGCAGCGGGGGAGCAGTACTTC.

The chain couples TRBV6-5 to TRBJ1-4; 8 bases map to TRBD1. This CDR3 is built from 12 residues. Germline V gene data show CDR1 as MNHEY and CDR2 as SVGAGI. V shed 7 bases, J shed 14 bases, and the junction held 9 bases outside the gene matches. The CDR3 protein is CASTRDRRALFF. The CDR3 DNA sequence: TGTGCCAGCACCCGGGACAGGAGGGCTCTGTTTTTT.

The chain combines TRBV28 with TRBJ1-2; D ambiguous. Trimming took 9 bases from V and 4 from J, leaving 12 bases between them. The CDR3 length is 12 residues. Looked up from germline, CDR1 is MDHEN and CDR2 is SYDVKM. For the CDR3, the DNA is TGTGCCAGTGCGCCGGGTGGCTATGGCTACACCTTC. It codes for CASAPGGYGYTF.

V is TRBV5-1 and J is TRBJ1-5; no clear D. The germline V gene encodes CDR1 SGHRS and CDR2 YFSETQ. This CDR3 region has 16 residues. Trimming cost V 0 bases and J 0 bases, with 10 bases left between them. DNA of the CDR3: TGCGCCAGCAGCTTGGCCCGACAAGATAGCAATCAGCCCCAGCATTTT. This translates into CASSLARQDSNQPQHF.

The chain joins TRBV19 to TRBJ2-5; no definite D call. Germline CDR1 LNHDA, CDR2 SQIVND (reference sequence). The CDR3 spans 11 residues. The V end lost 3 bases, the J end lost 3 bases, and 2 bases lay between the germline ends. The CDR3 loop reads CASSIKETQYF. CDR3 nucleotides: TGTGCCAGTAGTATTAAAGAGACCCAGTACTTC.

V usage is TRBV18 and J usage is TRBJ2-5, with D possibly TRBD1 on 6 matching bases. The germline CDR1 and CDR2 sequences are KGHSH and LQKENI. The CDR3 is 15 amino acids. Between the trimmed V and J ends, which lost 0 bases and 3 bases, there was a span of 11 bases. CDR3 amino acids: CASSPPIGDKETQYF. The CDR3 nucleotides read TGTGCCAGCTCACCACCTATAGGGGACAAAGAGACCCAGTACTTC.

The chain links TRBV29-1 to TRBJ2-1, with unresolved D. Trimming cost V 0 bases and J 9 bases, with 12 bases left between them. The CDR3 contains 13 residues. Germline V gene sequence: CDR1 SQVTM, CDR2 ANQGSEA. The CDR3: CSVEDPSPREQFF. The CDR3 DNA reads TGCAGCGTTGAAGATCCCTCCCCTCGTGAGCAGTTCTTC.

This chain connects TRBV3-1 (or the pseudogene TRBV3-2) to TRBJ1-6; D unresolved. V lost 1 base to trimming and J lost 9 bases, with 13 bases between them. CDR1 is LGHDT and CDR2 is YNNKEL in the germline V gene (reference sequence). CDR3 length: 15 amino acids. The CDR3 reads CASSQGGIWFSPLHF. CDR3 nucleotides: TGTGCCAGCAGCCAAGGCGGCATTTGGTTTTCACCCCTCCACTTT.

The CDR3: CSVEPGGTEAFF. DNA of the CDR3: TGCAGCGTTGAACCAGGGGGCACTGAAGCTTTCTTT. This chain links TRBV29-1 with TRBJ1-1, with TRBD1 identical over 7 bases. The CDR3 is 12 amino acids. J was trimmed by 4 bases and V by 2 bases; bases with no gene match: 1. In germline, CDR1 is SQVTM, CDR2 ANQGSEA.

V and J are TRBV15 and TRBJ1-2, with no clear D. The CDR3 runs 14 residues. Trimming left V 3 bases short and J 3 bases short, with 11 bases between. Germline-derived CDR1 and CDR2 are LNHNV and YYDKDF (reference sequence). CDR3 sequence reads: CATSRALPHYGYTF. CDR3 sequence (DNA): TGTGCCACCAGCAGGGCCCTGCCCCACTATGGCTACACCTTC.

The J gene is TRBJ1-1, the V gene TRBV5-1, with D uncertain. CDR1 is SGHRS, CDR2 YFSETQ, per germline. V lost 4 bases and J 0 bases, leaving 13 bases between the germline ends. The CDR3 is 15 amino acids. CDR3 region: CASSRRLSLNTEAFF. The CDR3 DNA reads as TGCGCCAGCAGCCGGAGGCTCAGCCTGAACACTGAAGCTTTCTTT.

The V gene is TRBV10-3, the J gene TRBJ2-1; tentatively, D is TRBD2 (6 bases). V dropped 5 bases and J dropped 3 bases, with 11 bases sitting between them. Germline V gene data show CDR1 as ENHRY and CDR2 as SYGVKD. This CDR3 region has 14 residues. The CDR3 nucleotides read TGTGCCATCAGTCGCGGGGACCTCTACAATGAGCAGTTCTTC. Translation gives CAISRGDLYNEQFF.

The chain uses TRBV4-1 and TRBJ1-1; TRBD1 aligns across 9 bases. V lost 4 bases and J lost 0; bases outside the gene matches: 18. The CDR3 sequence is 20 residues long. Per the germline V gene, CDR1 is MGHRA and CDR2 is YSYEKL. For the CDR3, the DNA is TGCGCCAGCAGCCGCATCCCCCTGACAGGGGGGCCCTTCATGAACACTGAAGCTTTCTTT. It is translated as CASSRIPLTGGPFMNTEAFF.

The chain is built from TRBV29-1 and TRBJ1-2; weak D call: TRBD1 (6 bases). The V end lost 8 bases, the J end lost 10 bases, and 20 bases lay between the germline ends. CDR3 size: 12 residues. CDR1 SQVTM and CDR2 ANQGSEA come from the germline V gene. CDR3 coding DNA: TGCAGCACAGGAGGACAGATCCCGTCCTACACCTTC. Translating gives CSTGGQIPSYTF.

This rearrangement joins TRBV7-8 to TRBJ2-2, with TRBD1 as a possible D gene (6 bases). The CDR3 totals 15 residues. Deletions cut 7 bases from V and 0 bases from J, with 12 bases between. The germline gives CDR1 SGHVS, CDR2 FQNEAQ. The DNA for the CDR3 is TGTGCCAGCACTCAGGGGTTGCCGAACACCGGGGAGCTGTTTTTT. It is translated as CASTQGLPNTGELFF.

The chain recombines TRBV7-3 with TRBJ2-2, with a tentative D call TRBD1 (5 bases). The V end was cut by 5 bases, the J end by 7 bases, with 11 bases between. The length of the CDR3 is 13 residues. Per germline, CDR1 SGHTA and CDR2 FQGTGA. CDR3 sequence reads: CASSPQGGGELFF. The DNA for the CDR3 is TGTGCCAGCAGCCCCCAGGGTGGCGGGGAGCTGTTTTTT.

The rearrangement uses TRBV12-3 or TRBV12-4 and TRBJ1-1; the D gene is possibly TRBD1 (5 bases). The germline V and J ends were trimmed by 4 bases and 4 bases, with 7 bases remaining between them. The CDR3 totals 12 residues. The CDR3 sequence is CASSYRSTEAFF. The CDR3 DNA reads TGTGCCAGCAGTTACAGGTCCACTGAAGCTTTCTTT.

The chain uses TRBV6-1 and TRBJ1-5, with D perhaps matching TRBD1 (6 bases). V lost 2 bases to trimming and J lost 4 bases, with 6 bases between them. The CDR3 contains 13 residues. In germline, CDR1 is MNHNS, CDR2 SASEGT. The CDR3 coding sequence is TGTGCCAGCAGTGAAAGGGGGAATCAGCCCCAGCATTTT. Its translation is CASSERGNQPQHF.

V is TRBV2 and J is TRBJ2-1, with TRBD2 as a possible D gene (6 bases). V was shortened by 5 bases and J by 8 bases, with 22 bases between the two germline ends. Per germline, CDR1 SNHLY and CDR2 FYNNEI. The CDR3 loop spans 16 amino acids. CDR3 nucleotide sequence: TGTGCCAGCAGTCAACTGGGACTTCCGAAGGTTGATGAGCAGTTCTTC. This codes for CASSQLGLPKVDEQFF.

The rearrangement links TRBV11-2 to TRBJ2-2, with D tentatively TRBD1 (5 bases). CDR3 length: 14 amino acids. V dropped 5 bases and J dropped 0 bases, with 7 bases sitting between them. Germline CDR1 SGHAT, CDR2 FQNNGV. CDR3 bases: TGTGCCAGCAGCCTGACAGCGAACACCGGGGAGCTGTTTTTT. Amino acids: CASSLTANTGELFF. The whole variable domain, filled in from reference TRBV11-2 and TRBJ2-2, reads EAGVAQSPRYKIIEKRQSVAFWCNPISGHATLYWYQQILGQGPKLLIQFQNNGVVDDSQLPKDRFSAERLKGVDSTLKIQPAKLEDSAVYLCASSLTANTGELFFGEGSRLTVL.